The 3 T cell receptor beta chains presented below share a single source sample, sequenced in a study of cytomegalovirus exposure and HLA in healthy donors. PCR amplification relied on 60 Vbeta primers (plus 13 Jbeta primers). The table came from immunoSEQ multiplex PCR; TCRdb's copy has only in-frame clones and leaves some out. This table has approximately 100,000 clones, approximately 72% appearing once. The sequenced sample consisted of PBMCs. The receptors stem from a male donor in good health and CMV-seropositive.

This chain connects TRBV5-1 to TRBJ2-4; possibly TRBD2 for D (6 bases). The V gene lost 4 bases and the J gene lost 0 bases, with 8 bases spanning the gap. Germline CDR1 and CDR2: SGHRS and YFSETQ. CDR3 length: 14 amino acids. Here the CDR3 reads CASSQGLAKNIQYF. The CDR3 DNA is TGCGCCAGCAGCCAGGGACTAGCCAAAAACATTCAGTACTTC.

The chain employs TRBV4-2 and TRBJ2-1; TRBD2 matches 10 bases. V lost 0 bases, J lost 5 bases, and 4 bases stayed unmatched. Germline values: CDR1 LGHNA, CDR2 YNFKEQ. The length of the CDR3 is 16 residues. CDR3 nucleotides: TGTGCCAGCAGCCAAGAGCCGAGCGGGGGGGACAATGAGCAGTTCTTC. Translated: CASSQEPSGGDNEQFF.

J is TRBJ2-7 and V is TRBV7-2; 7 nucleotides line up with TRBD1. V was pared by 8 bases and J by 2 bases, with 9 bases of the junction left unmatched. This CDR3 spans 14 amino acids. Germline-derived CDR1 and CDR2 are SGHTA and FQGNSA. The DNA for the CDR3 is TGTGCCAGCGCTGCCGACAGGGCCACCTACGAGCAGTACTTC. Encoded protein: CASAADRATYEQYF.